The TCR beta chain described here comes from a study of blood T cells in healthy people across ages. It was with a sample-barcoded 5' primer and a J-beta primer mix that a second PCR of roughly 7 to 12 cycles was run. TCRdb reanalysed the 5' RACE reads using MiXCR and keeps one entry per CDR3 protein. Seen here are some 690,000 distinct CDR3 sequences, approximately 22% observed once, and the top ten hold about 22%. Notes on this clonotype: Compared with germline, one end of the junction differs, possibly owing to a read error.

Germline CDR1 and CDR2: SGHVS and FNYEAQ. The CDR3 has 15 amino acids. Per sample, extraction of total RNA gave at least 5.5 micrograms in every case. Material: blood. This rearrangement joins TRBV7-6 to TRBJ2-7; perhaps TRBD1 as D (6 bases). The sequence came from a man aged 65 to 85 in good health. The CDR3 region has the DNA TGTGCCAGCAGCTTAAGACAGGACCCTACCTACAAGCAGTACTTC. Protein: CASSLRQDPTYKQYF.